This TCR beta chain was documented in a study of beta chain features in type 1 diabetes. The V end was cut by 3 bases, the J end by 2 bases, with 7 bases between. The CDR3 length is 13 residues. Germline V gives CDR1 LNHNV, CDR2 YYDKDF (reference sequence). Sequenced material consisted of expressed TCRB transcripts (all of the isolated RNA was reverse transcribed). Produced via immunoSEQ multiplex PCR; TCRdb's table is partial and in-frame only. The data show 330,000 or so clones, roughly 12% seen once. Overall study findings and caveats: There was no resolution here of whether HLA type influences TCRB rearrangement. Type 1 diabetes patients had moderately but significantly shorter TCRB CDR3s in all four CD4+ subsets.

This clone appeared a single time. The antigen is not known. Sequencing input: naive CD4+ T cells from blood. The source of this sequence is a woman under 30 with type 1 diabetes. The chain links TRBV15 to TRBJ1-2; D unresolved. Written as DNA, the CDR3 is TGTGCCACCAGCAGCCCGGGAAACTATGGCTACACCTTC. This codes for CATSSPGNYGYTF.